This entry lists 10 T cell receptor beta chains sequenced from one sample in a study of blood T cell repertoires in COVID-19 (dated by TCRdb to the early 2020s). Libraries were constructed by the immunoSEQ multiplex PCR assay. What TCRdb holds here is the immuneACCESS table cut down to in-frame rearrangements. Part of the clones is not present; checked against another copy, under half of the missing clones reflect an unresolved V gene, and the others are unexplained. The sample table records 150,000 to 200,000 clones; around four fifths of these occur just once. Jointly, the top ten make up around 13% of the sample. The sequencing sample was made of PBMCs or T cells enriched from blood (not recorded which). The origin of the receptors is a woman aged 60 to 75 who had recovered from COVID-19.

There are many counts of this clone. J is TRBJ2-7 and V is TRBV10-2, with D tentatively TRBD1 (5 bases). The CDR3 has 11 amino acids. V was trimmed by 6 bases and J by 4 bases, leaving 7 bases between them. Per germline, CDR1 WSHSY and CDR2 SAAADI. The CDR3 spells CASSPGYEQYF. For the CDR3, the DNA is TGCGCCAGCAGCCCAGGGTACGAGCAGTACTTC.

The chain uses TRBV28 and TRBJ1-4; 7 bases map to TRBD1. The germline V gene encodes CDR1 MDHEN and CDR2 SYDVKM. The CDR3 consists of 15 residues. The V gene end was trimmed by 6 bases and the J gene end by 9 bases; junction bases not matched to a gene: 13. CDR3 sequence reads: CASRGTTGKWQKLFF. The CDR3 DNA reads as TGTGCCAGCAGGGGCACGACAGGGAAGTGGCAAAAACTGTTTTTT.

The rearrangement links TRBV5-6 to TRBJ2-1; 7 bases are shared with TRBD2. This CDR3 is 14 amino acids long. Germline values: CDR1 SGHDT, CDR2 YYEEEE. Unmatched junction bases numbered 10, after V lost 7 bases and J lost 6 bases. CDR3 sequence reads: CASLGRSISNEQFF. The CDR3, as DNA: TGTGCCAGCCTCGGGAGGAGCATCAGCAATGAGCAGTTCTTC.

The chain employs TRBV19 and TRBJ1-1; D remains unclear. The germline V and J ends were trimmed by 1 base and 8 bases, with 17 bases remaining between them. In germline, CDR1 is LNHDA, CDR2 SQIVND (reference sequence). The CDR3 spans 15 residues. CDR3 amino acids: CASSIGRTGSTEAFF. The CDR3 DNA sequence: TGTGCCAGTAGTATAGGCCGTACCGGGTCCACCGAAGCTTTCTTT.

The chain has TRBV19 and TRBJ1-1; D is uncertain. Trimming shortened V by 3 bases and J by 11 bases, and 13 bases separated the two germline ends. The CDR3 contains 12 residues. CDR1 and CDR2 from the germline V gene are LNHDA and SQIVND (reference sequence). The CDR3 spells CASSMRRAGAFF. DNA for the CDR3: TGTGCCAGTAGTATGAGGAGGGCGGGGGCTTTCTTT.

The rearrangement uses TRBV5-4 and TRBJ2-3; D perhaps matches TRBD2 (6 bases). The CDR3 covers 14 residues. Trimming cost V 4 bases and J 1 base, with 10 bases left between them. Germline V gene lookup returns CDR1 SGHNT and CDR2 YYREEE (reference sequence). The CDR3 DNA reads as TGTGCCAGCAGCCGGGACTCTGGCACAGATACGCAGTATTTT. It encodes CASSRDSGTDTQYF.

This chain connects TRBV27 to TRBJ1-5; 7 nucleotides align to TRBD1. Trimming cost V 5 bases and J 5 bases; bases outside gene matches: 18. Germline CDR1 is MNHEY and CDR2 is SMNVEV (reference sequence). The CDR3 is 18 residues long. This chain's CDR3 is CASSRQGVSGTVDQPQHF. In DNA, the CDR3 is TGTGCCAGCAGTCGGCAGGGGGTATCGGGGACGGTTGATCAGCCCCAGCATTTT.

The rearrangement links TRBV13 to TRBJ2-7, with 12 bases fitting TRBD2. The CDR3 is 14 residues long. The V and J ends lost 4 bases and 6 bases, in that order; junction bases with no gene match: 4. The germline CDR1 and CDR2 sequences are PRHDT and FYEKMQ (reference sequence). CDR3 sequence reads: CASSSTGLAGEQYF. CDR3 sequence (DNA): TGTGCCAGCAGCTCAACGGGACTAGCGGGCGAGCAGTACTTC.

The V gene is TRBV19, the J gene TRBJ1-5; D is ambiguous. CDR1 is LNHDA, CDR2 SQIVND, per germline (reference sequence). This CDR3 region has 15 residues. Trimming cost V 7 bases and J 3 bases, with 16 bases left between them. CDR3 in amino acids: CASKSSRRDNQPQHF. For the CDR3, the DNA is TGTGCCAGTAAATCGTCCCGACGGGACAATCAGCCCCAGCATTTT.

This chain links TRBV7-3 with TRBJ1-1, with D perhaps matching TRBD1 (6 bases). Germline V lookup: CDR1 SGHTA, CDR2 FQGTGA. Trimming shortened V by 1 base and J by 11 bases, and 11 bases separated the two germline ends. This CDR3 has 12 residues. The CDR3 reads CASSLSQGPAFF. As DNA, the CDR3 is TGTGCCAGCAGCTTAAGTCAGGGGCCGGCTTTCTTT. Variable domain in full (rest from reference TRBV7-3 and TRBJ1-1): GAGVSQTPSNKVTEKGKYVELRCDPISGHTALYWYRQSLGQGPEFLIYFQGTGAADDSGLPNDRFFAVRPEGSVSTLKIQRTERGDSAVYLCASSLSQGPAFFGQGTRLTVV.